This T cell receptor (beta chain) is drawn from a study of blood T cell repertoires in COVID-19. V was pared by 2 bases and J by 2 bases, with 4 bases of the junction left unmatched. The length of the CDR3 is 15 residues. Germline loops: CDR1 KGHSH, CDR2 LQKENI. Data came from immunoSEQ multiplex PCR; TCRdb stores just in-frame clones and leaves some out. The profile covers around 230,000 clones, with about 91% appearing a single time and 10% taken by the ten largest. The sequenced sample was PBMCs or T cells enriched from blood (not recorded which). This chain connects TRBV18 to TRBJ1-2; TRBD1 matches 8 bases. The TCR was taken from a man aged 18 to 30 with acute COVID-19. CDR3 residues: CASSPGQGPNYGYTF. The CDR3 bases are TGTGCCAGCTCACCAGGACAGGGACCGAACTATGGCTACACCTTC.